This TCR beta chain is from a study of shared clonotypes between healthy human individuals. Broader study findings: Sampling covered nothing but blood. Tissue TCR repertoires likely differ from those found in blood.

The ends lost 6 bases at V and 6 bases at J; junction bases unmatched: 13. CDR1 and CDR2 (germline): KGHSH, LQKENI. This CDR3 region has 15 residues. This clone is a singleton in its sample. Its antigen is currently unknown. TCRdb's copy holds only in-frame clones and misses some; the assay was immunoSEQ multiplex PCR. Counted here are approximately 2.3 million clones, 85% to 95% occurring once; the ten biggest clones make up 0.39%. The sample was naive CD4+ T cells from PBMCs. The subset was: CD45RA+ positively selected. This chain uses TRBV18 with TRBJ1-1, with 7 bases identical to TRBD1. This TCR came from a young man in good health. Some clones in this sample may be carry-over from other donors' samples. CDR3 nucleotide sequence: TGTGCCAGCTCCCTAGGACAGGCCGAACTGTCTGAAGCTTTCTTT. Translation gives CASSLGQAELSEAFF.